The rows below give T cell receptor beta chains drawn from one sample of a study of cytotoxic CD8 clonotypes in ibrutinib-treated CLL. Profiling relied on immunoSEQ multiplex PCR, and the TCRdb table lists in-frame clones only, not all of them. Of 300,000 to 350,000 clones listed, roughly 80% are singletons. The sequencing here drew on PBMCs, taken before ibrutinib treatment. The source is a human donor with chronic lymphocytic leukemia. CDR3s include the opening cysteine and the closing phenylalanine or tryptophan. A D gene is named only where the DNA matches it firmly. Expanded clones get a size class; other rows say once, few or many, or leave the size out.

j_call: TRBJ2-7
d_call: .
clone_size: .
v_call: TRBV7-8
cdr3_nt: TGTGCCAGCAGCAGAGGGCGGGACGGCGAGCACGAGCAGTACTTC
cdr3_aa: CASSRGRDGEHEQYF

j_call: TRBJ2-1
d_call: .
clone_size: .
v_call: TRBV11-2
cdr3_nt: TGTGCCAGCAGCTTAGCGCCCAACAATGAGCAGTTCTTC
cdr3_aa: CASSLAPNNEQFF

j_call: TRBJ2-5
d_call: TRBD2
clone_size: .
v_call: TRBV9
cdr3_nt: TGTGCCAGCAGCGTTGCCCTAGCGGGAGGCTTTGAGACCCAGTACTTC
cdr3_aa: CASSVALAGGFETQYF

j_call: TRBJ2-3
d_call: .
clone_size: once
v_call: TRBV11-2
cdr3_nt: TGTGCCAGCAGCTCGGCGGGGCCCCATACGCAGTATTTT
cdr3_aa: CASSSAGPHTQYF

j_call: TRBJ2-2
d_call: TRBD2
clone_size: .
v_call: TRBV7-3
cdr3_nt: TGTGCCAGCAGCTTACAGGGTCTAGCGGGAGGTGCCGGGGAGCTGTTTTTT
cdr3_aa: CASSLQGLAGGAGELFF

j_call: TRBJ2-4
d_call: .
clone_size: few
v_call: TRBV18
cdr3_nt: TGTGCCAGCTCCCAGGGGTTCAAAAACATTCAGTACTTC
cdr3_aa: CASSQGFKNIQYF

j_call: TRBJ2-5
d_call: .
clone_size: few
v_call: TRBV27
cdr3_nt: TGTGCCAGCAGTTTAACTGCGGGTTATGAAGAGACCCAGTACTTC
cdr3_aa: CASSLTAGYEETQYF

j_call: TRBJ2-7
d_call: TRBD2
clone_size: .
v_call: TRBV11-2
cdr3_nt: TGTGCCAGCAGCTTAGGGACTAGCGGCTCCTACGAGCAGTACTTC
cdr3_aa: CASSLGTSGSYEQYF

j_call: TRBJ1-1
d_call: .
clone_size: .
v_call: TRBV6-6
cdr3_nt: TGTGCCAGCAGTTACTCGTTGGGGGTCACTGAAGCTTTCTTT
cdr3_aa: CASSYSLGVTEAFF

j_call: TRBJ2-1
d_call: .
clone_size: .
v_call: TRBV11-2
cdr3_nt: TGTGCCAGCAGCTTAGATTTCAGGGCAAGCTCCTACAATGAGCAGTTCTTC
cdr3_aa: CASSLDFRASSYNEQFF

j_call: TRBJ2-7
d_call: .
clone_size: .
v_call: TRBV4-2
cdr3_nt: TGTGCCAGCAGCCAAACCGAGACGGAGTACTACGAGCAGTACTTC
cdr3_aa: CASSQTETEYYEQYF

j_call: TRBJ1-2
d_call: .
clone_size: few
v_call: TRBV27
cdr3_nt: TGTGCCAGCAGTTTTTCCAGGGGAGCGGCTAACTATGGCTACACCTTC
cdr3_aa: CASSFSRGAANYGYTF

j_call: TRBJ1-1
d_call: TRBD1
clone_size: .
v_call: TRBV7-2
cdr3_nt: TGTGCCAGCAGCTGGGGACAGGTGAACACTGAAGCTTTCTTT
cdr3_aa: CASSWGQVNTEAFF

j_call: TRBJ2-7
d_call: .
clone_size: few
v_call: TRBV7-9
cdr3_nt: TGTGCCAGCAGCTCCCGACTGGCTGGGAAATACTACGAGCAGTACTTC
cdr3_aa: CASSSRLAGKYYEQYF

j_call: TRBJ2-3
d_call: TRBD2
clone_size: .
v_call: TRBV2
cdr3_nt: TGTGCCAGCAGGAAGGTAGCGGGAGCGACAGATACGCAGTATTTT
cdr3_aa: CASRKVAGATDTQYF

j_call: TRBJ1-3
d_call: .
clone_size: .
v_call: TRBV5-1
cdr3_nt: TGCGCCAGCAGCCAGCCCAGCTCTGGAAACACCATATATTTT
cdr3_aa: CASSQPSSGNTIYF

j_call: TRBJ2-3
d_call: .
clone_size: .
v_call: TRBV15
cdr3_nt: TGTGCCACCAGCGCGGACCCCTTCACAGATACGCAGTATTTT
cdr3_aa: CATSADPFTDTQYF

j_call: TRBJ2-3
d_call: .
clone_size: .
v_call: TRBV6-6
cdr3_nt: TGTGCCAGCAGTTACTCGTGGGGTGGCACAGATACGCAGTATTTT
cdr3_aa: CASSYSWGGTDTQYF

j_call: TRBJ1-1
d_call: .
clone_size: .
v_call: TRBV20-1
cdr3_nt: TGCAGTGCTAGTAACGGGTTCTTT
cdr3_aa: CSASNGFF

j_call: TRBJ1-2
d_call: .
clone_size: .
v_call: TRBV6-6
cdr3_nt: TGTGCCAGCAGGAGAGGGCTGAACTATGGCTACACCTTC
cdr3_aa: CASRRGLNYGYTF

j_call: TRBJ2-3
d_call: TRBD2
clone_size: .
v_call: TRBV4-1
cdr3_nt: TGCGCCAGCAGCCAACGTCGAGCGGGAGGGGCAGATACGCAGTATTTT
cdr3_aa: CASSQRRAGGADTQYF

j_call: TRBJ1-1
d_call: .
clone_size: .
v_call: TRBV18
cdr3_nt: TGTGCCAGCTCACCCCCGGCACGGAGGGTTGAAGCTTTCTTT
cdr3_aa: CASSPPARRVEAFF

j_call: TRBJ1-1
d_call: .
clone_size: .
v_call: TRBV6-5
cdr3_nt: TGTGCCAGCAGAAATACCCGGACCGAAGCTTTCTTT
cdr3_aa: CASRNTRTEAFF

j_call: TRBJ2-7
d_call: .
clone_size: .
v_call: TRBV5-1
cdr3_nt: TGCGCCAGCAGCCGAACCCTACAGGTCTCCGTGCAGTACTTC
cdr3_aa: CASSRTLQVSVQYF

j_call: TRBJ2-4
d_call: TRBD1
clone_size: few
v_call: TRBV18
cdr3_nt: TGTGCCAGCTCACCGAGGACAGGGAATGCCAAAAACATTCAGTACTTC
cdr3_aa: CASSPRTGNAKNIQYF

j_call: TRBJ2-7
d_call: .
clone_size: few
v_call: TRBV7-2
cdr3_nt: TGTGCCAGCAGCTTTGGCCCCCGGGCCACAAAGCCGGAGCAGTACTTC
cdr3_aa: CASSFGPRATKPEQYF

j_call: TRBJ2-3
d_call: .
clone_size: .
v_call: TRBV2
cdr3_nt: TGTGCCAGCAACAGGGAGCCAGATACGCAGTATTTT
cdr3_aa: CASNREPDTQYF

j_call: TRBJ1-5
d_call: .
clone_size: .
v_call: TRBV25-1
cdr3_nt: TGTGCCAGCAGTGAATGGCCACTCCAGGGCAATCAGCCCCAGCATTTT
cdr3_aa: CASSEWPLQGNQPQHF

j_call: TRBJ2-7
d_call: .
clone_size: .
v_call: TRBV30
cdr3_nt: TGTGCCTGGACCCGACCCTCAGGATTCGACGAGCAGTACTTC
cdr3_aa: CAWTRPSGFDEQYF

j_call: TRBJ2-2
d_call: .
clone_size: few
v_call: TRBV10-2
cdr3_nt: TGCGCCAGCAGGGGGACTGAGACTATCTGGAACACCGGGGAGCTGTTTTTT
cdr3_aa: CASRGTETIWNTGELFF

j_call: TRBJ1-1
d_call: .
clone_size: .
v_call: TRBV9
cdr3_nt: TGTGCCAGCAGCGTAGCCGGGAACACTGAAGCTTTCTTT
cdr3_aa: CASSVAGNTEAFF

j_call: TRBJ2-1
d_call: .
clone_size: .
v_call: TRBV29-1
cdr3_nt: TGCAGTGGGGCAGGGTCCTCCTACAATGAGCAGTTCTTC
cdr3_aa: CSGAGSSYNEQFF

j_call: TRBJ2-7
d_call: TRBD2
clone_size: .
v_call: TRBV5-1
cdr3_nt: TGCGCCAGCAGTCGTCAGCGTACGGGAGGGACCTACGAGCAGTACTTC
cdr3_aa: CASSRQRTGGTYEQYF

j_call: TRBJ2-2
d_call: .
clone_size: once
v_call: TRBV4-1
cdr3_nt: TGCGCCAGCAGCCAAGCTTGGGGACCGAACACCGGGGAGCTGTTTTTT
cdr3_aa: CASSQAWGPNTGELFF

j_call: TRBJ1-5
d_call: .
clone_size: .
v_call: TRBV15
cdr3_nt: TGTGCCACCAGCAGTGCCCGTTGGGGGCAGCCCCAGCATTTT
cdr3_aa: CATSSARWGQPQHF

j_call: TRBJ1-2
d_call: .
clone_size: .
v_call: TRBV20-1
cdr3_nt: TGCAGCGCCCCTTTTATGAGTGGCTACACCTTC
cdr3_aa: CSAPFMSGYTF

j_call: TRBJ2-1
d_call: .
clone_size: .
v_call: TRBV2
cdr3_nt: TGTGCCAGCAACAGGTTCCGGGACTCCCCAATGTATGAGCAGTTCTTC
cdr3_aa: CASNRFRDSPMYEQFF

j_call: TRBJ2-7
d_call: .
clone_size: .
v_call: TRBV19
cdr3_nt: TGTGCCAGTAGTATCCAGGAAGGGCCCTACGAGCAGTACTTC
cdr3_aa: CASSIQEGPYEQYF

j_call: TRBJ1-2
d_call: .
clone_size: .
v_call: TRBV9
cdr3_nt: TGTGCCAGCAGCGTAGCGCCCGCACCTAACTATGGCTACACCTTC
cdr3_aa: CASSVAPAPNYGYTF

j_call: TRBJ2-2
d_call: .
clone_size: few
v_call: TRBV9
cdr3_nt: TGTGCCAGCAGCGCACTAGGGGGCGGGGAGCTGTTTTTT
cdr3_aa: CASSALGGGELFF

j_call: TRBJ1-5
d_call: TRBD1
clone_size: few
v_call: TRBV29-1
cdr3_nt: TGCAGCGCAGGACAGGCGAATCAGCCCCAGCATTTT
cdr3_aa: CSAGQANQPQHF

j_call: TRBJ1-1
d_call: .
clone_size: once
v_call: TRBV7-9
cdr3_nt: TGTGCCAGCAGCTTATTTCAGGGGATAAACACTGAAGCTTTCTTT
cdr3_aa: CASSLFQGINTEAFF

j_call: TRBJ1-5
d_call: .
clone_size: few
v_call: TRBV30
cdr3_nt: TGTGCCTGGGCGACAGCACTCAATCAGCCCCAGCATTTT
cdr3_aa: CAWATALNQPQHF

j_call: TRBJ2-3
d_call: .
clone_size: .
v_call: TRBV7-3
cdr3_nt: TGTGCCAGCAGCTCAGGGTCGGGAGTTAACAGAGATACGCAGTATTTT
cdr3_aa: CASSSGSGVNRDTQYF

j_call: TRBJ2-2
d_call: .
clone_size: .
v_call: TRBV10-3
cdr3_nt: TGTGCCATCAGTGAGAACGCACTCGAGAACACCGGGGAGCTGTTTTTT
cdr3_aa: CAISENALENTGELFF

j_call: TRBJ1-2
d_call: .
clone_size: once
v_call: TRBV7-9
cdr3_nt: TGTGCCAGCAGCTTAGCGGCCCAGTCGACTAACTATGGCTACACCTTC
cdr3_aa: CASSLAAQSTNYGYTF

j_call: TRBJ1-2
d_call: .
clone_size: .
v_call: TRBV29-1
cdr3_nt: TGCAGCGTTGACCCCAGGATCTCGTATGGCTACACCTTC
cdr3_aa: CSVDPRISYGYTF

j_call: TRBJ1-2
d_call: .
clone_size: .
v_call: TRBV27
cdr3_nt: TGTGCCAGCAGTTTGCAGGGGTTGGGCTATGGCTACACCTTC
cdr3_aa: CASSLQGLGYGYTF

j_call: TRBJ1-1
d_call: .
clone_size: once
v_call: TRBV6-6
cdr3_nt: TGTGCCGGCACGCGGGGGGTGAACACTGAAGCTTTCTTT
cdr3_aa: CAGTRGVNTEAFF

j_call: TRBJ1-2
d_call: .
clone_size: .
v_call: TRBV4-3
cdr3_nt: TGCGCCAGCAGCCAAGTACAGGGAGGTCACTATGGCTACACCTTC
cdr3_aa: CASSQVQGGHYGYTF

j_call: TRBJ2-3
d_call: .
clone_size: .
v_call: TRBV4-3
cdr3_nt: TGCGCCAGCAGCCAAGGTTCGGGGATTAGCACAGATACGCAGTATTTT
cdr3_aa: CASSQGSGISTDTQYF

j_call: TRBJ1-1
d_call: .
clone_size: .
v_call: TRBV28
cdr3_nt: TGTGCCAGCAGTTTGGGCCTTCCCGATGTGAACACTGAAGCTTTCTTT
cdr3_aa: CASSLGLPDVNTEAFF

j_call: TRBJ2-1
d_call: TRBD2
clone_size: .
v_call: TRBV7-6
cdr3_nt: TGTGCCAGCAGCTTAACACTAACTAGCGGGAGATTCTACAATGAGCAGTTCTTC
cdr3_aa: CASSLTLTSGRFYNEQFF

j_call: TRBJ2-7
d_call: .
clone_size: .
v_call: TRBV7-8
cdr3_nt: TGTGCCAGCAGCTTAATCGGAACCAACTACGAGCAGTACTTC
cdr3_aa: CASSLIGTNYEQYF

j_call: TRBJ1-4
d_call: TRBD1
clone_size: .
v_call: TRBV4-3
cdr3_nt: TGCGCCAGCAGCCAAGCACAGGGGAGAGAAAAACTGTTTTTT
cdr3_aa: CASSQAQGREKLFF

j_call: TRBJ2-1
d_call: .
clone_size: .
v_call: TRBV5-1
cdr3_nt: TGCGCCAGCAGCATCCGGGACGTCGACTACAATGAGCAGTTCTTC
cdr3_aa: CASSIRDVDYNEQFF

j_call: TRBJ2-1
d_call: TRBD2
clone_size: .
v_call: TRBV15
cdr3_nt: TGTGCCACCAGCGCAGGGACTAGCGGGGGGCTAGAGCAGTTCTTC
cdr3_aa: CATSAGTSGGLEQFF

j_call: TRBJ1-1
d_call: .
clone_size: few
v_call: TRBV7-9
cdr3_nt: TGTGCCAGCAGCCGAGTGGGAGGGAACACTGAAGCTTTCTTT
cdr3_aa: CASSRVGGNTEAFF

j_call: TRBJ2-1
d_call: TRBD1
clone_size: .
v_call: TRBV5-1
cdr3_nt: TGCGCCAGCAGCAAGGGACAGGGAGGCGATGAGCAGTTCTTC
cdr3_aa: CASSKGQGGDEQFF